This TCR beta chain was recorded in a study of OX40 agonist ivuxolimab in advanced cancers. Study background: Patients in dose escalation had liver, melanoma, kidney or head and neck cancers.

Profiled with immunoSEQ multiplex PCR; TCRdb holds only in-frame clones, not every one. In the table there are roughly 93,000 clones, about 80% of which are singletons. The CDR3 has 17 amino acids. Germline V CDR1 and CDR2: KGHSH, LQKENI. With 2 bases removed from V and 1 base from J, the gap between germline ends came to 16 bases. The source material was CD4+ or CD8+ T cells sorted from blood, sampled in a trial of the OX40 agonist ivuxolimab. The source of this sequence is an adult with an advanced solid tumor such as melanoma, head and neck, liver or kidney cancer. The chain uses TRBV18 and TRBJ2-3, with a weak D call TRBD1 (6 bases). CDR3 DNA: TGTGCCAGCTCACCAGCCGGGACAACAACAGGCACAGATACGCAGTATTTT. Amino acids: CASSPAGTTTGTDTQYF. Complete variable domain (other parts from reference TRBV18 and TRBJ2-3): NAGVMQNPRHLVRRRGQEARLRCSPMKGHSHVYWYRQLPEEGLKFMVYLQKENIIDESGMPKERFSAEFPKEGPSILRIQQVVRGDSAAYFCASSPAGTTTGTDTQYFGPGTRLTVL.